The entry that follows covers one T cell receptor (beta chain) sequence. CDR3 length: 14 amino acids. CDR1 MNHEY and CDR2 SVGAGI come from the germline V gene. The ends lost 5 bases at V and 8 bases at J; junction bases unmatched: 6. The method was immunoSEQ multiplex PCR; TCRdb's version includes in-frame clones alone and lacks a portion of them. The sample lists about 80,000 clones, around 90% occurring once. This specimen comes from a study of T cell responses to AZD1222 COVID-19 vaccine. The material was peripheral blood, obtained on day 0 of AZD1222 vaccination. This receptor was identified in an adult in good health. The rearrangement links TRBV6-5 to TRBJ1-5; 10 nucleotides line up with TRBD1. CDR3 residues: CASSRTGGYEPQHF. The CDR3 coding sequence is TGTGCCAGCAGTCGGACAGGGGGTTATGAGCCCCAGCATTTT.